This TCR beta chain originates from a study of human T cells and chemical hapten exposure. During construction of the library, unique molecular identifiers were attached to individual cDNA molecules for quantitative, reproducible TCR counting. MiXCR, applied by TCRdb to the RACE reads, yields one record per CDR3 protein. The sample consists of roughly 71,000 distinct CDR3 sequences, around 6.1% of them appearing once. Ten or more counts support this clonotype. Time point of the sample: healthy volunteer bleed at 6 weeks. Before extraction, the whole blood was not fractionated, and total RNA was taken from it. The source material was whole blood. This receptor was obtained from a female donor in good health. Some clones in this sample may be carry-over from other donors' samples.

This CDR3 is CASSLRRNEAFF. The DNA for the CDR3 is TGTGCCAGCAGCTTAAGACGGAATGAAGCTTTCTTT. The rearrangement uses TRBV7-9 and TRBJ1-1, with unresolved D. The CDR3 loop spans 12 amino acids. The V and J ends lost 2 bases and 7 bases respectively, with 8 bases between them. Per germline, CDR1 SEHNR and CDR2 FQNEAQ (reference sequence).